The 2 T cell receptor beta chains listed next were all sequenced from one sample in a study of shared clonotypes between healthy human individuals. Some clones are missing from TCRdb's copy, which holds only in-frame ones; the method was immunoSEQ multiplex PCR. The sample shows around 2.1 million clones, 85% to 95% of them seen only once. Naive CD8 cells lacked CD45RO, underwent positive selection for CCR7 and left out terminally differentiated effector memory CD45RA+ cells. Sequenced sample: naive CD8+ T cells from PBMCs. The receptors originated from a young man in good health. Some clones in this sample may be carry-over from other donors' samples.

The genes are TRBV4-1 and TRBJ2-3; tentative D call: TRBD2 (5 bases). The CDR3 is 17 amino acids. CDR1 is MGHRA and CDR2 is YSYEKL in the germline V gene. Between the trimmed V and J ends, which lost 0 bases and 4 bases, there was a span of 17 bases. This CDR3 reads CASSQDRHPAGADTQYF. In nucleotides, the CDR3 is TGCGCCAGCAGCCAAGATCGACACCCCGCGGGCGCAGATACGCAGTATTTT.

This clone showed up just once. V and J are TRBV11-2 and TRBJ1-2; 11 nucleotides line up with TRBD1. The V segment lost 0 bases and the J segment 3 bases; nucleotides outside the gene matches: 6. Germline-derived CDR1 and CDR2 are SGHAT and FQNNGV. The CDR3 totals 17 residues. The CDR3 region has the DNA TGTGCCAGCAGCTTAGATCATCGGGACAGGGGGGACTATGGCTACACCTTC. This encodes CASSLDHRDRGDYGYTF.